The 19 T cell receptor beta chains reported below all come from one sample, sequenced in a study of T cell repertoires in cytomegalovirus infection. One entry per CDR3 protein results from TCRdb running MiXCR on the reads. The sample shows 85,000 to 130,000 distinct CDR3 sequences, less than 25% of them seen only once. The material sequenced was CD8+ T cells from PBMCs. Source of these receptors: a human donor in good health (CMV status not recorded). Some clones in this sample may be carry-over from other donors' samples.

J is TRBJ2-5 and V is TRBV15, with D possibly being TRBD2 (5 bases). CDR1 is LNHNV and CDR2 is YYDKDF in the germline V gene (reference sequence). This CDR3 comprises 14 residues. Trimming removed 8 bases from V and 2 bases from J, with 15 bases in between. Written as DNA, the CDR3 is TGTGCCACCTCCTTAGAGGGAGTACAAGAGACCCAGTACTTC. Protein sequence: CATSLEGVQETQYF. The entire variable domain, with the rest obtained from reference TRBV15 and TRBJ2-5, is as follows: DAMVIQNPRYQVTQFGKPVTLSCSQTLNHNVMYWYQQKSSQAPKLLFHYYDKDFNNEADTPDNFQSRRPNTSFCFLDIRSPGLGDTAMYLCATSLEGVQETQYFGPGTRLLVL.

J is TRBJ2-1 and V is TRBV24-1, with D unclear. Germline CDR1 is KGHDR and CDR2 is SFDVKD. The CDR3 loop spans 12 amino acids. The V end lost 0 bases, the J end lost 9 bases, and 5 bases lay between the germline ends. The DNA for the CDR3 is TGTGCCACCAGTGATTTGGGTCTTGAGCAGTTCTTC. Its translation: CATSDLGLEQFF.

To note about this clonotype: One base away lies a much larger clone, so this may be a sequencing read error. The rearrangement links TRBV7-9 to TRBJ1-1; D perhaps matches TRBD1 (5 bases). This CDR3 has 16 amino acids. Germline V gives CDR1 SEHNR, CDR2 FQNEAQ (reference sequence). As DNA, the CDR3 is TGTGCCAGCAACTTAGTCCGGGCCGAAGGGGACACTGAAGCTTTCTTT. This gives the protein CASNLVRAEGDTEAFF.

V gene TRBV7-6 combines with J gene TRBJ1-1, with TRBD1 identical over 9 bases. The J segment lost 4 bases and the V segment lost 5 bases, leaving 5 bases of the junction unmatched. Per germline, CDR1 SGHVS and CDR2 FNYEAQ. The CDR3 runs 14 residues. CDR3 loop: CASSPADRGTEAFF. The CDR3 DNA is TGTGCCAGCAGCCCCGCGGACAGGGGCACTGAAGCTTTCTTT.

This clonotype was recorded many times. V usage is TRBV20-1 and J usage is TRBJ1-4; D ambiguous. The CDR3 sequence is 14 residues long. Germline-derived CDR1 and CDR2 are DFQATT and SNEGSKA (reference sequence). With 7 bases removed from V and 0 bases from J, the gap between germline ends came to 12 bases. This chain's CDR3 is CSVDPLATNEKLFF. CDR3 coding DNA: TGCAGTGTCGACCCTCTGGCAACTAATGAAAAACTGTTTTTT.

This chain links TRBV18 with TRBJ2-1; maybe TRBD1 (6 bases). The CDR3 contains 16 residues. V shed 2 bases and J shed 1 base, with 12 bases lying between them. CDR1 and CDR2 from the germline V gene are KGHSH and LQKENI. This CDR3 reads CASSPSDRASYNEQFF. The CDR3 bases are TGTGCCAGCTCACCATCGGACAGAGCGTCCTACAATGAGCAGTTCTTC. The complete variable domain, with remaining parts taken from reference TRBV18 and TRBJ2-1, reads NAGVMQNPRHLVRRRGQEARLRCSPMKGHSHVYWYRQLPEEGLKFMVYLQKENIIDESGMPKERFSAEFPKEGPSILRIQQVVRGDSAAYFCASSPSDRASYNEQFFGPGTRLTVL.

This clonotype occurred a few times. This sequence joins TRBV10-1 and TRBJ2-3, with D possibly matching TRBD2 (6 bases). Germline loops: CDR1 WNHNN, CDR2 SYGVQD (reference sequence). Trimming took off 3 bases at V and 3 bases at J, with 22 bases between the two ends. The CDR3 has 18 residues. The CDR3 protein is CASSDTSQEGSWTDTQYF. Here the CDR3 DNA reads TGCGCCAGCAGTGACACTAGCCAAGAAGGTTCCTGGACAGATACGCAGTATTTT.

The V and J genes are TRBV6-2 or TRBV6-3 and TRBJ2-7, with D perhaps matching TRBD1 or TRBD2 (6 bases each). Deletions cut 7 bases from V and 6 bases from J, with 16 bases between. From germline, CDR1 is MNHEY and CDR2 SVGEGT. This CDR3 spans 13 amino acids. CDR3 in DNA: TGTGCCAGCAACCCACAGGGACTGGCCGAGCAGTACTTC. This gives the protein CASNPQGLAEQYF.

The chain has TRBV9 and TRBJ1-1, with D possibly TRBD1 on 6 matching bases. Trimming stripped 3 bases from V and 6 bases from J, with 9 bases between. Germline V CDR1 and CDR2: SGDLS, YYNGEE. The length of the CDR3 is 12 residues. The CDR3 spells CASSGGTSEAFF. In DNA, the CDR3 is TGTGCCAGCAGCGGGGGGACATCTGAAGCTTTCTTT. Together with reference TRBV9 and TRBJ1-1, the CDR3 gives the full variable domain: DSGVTQTPKHLITATGQRVTLRCSPRSGDLSVYWYQQSLDQGLQFLIQYYNGEERAKGNILERFSAQQFPDLHSELNLSSLELGDSALYFCASSGGTSEAFFGQGTRLTVV.

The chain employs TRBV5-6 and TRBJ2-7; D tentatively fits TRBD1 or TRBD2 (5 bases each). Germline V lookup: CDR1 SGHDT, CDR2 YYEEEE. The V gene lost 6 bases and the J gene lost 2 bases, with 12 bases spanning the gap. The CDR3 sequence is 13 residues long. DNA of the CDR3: TGTGCCAGCACTGGGACGCCCGCCTACGAGCAGTACTTC. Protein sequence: CASTGTPAYEQYF.

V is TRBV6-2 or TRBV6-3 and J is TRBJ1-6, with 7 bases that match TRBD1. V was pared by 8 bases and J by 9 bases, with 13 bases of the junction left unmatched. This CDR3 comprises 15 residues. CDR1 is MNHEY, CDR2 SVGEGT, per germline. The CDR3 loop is CASCYTGDHISPLHF. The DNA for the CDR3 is TGTGCCAGCTGCTATACAGGGGACCATATTTCACCCCTCCACTTT.

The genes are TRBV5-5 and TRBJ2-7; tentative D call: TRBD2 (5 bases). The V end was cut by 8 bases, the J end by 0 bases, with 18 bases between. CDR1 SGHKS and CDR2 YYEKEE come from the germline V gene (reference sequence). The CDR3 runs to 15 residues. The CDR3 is CASIPWSGSSYEQYF. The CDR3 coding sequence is TGTGCCAGTATCCCTTGGTCGGGGAGCTCCTACGAGCAGTACTTC.

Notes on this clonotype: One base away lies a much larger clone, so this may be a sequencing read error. The CDR3 bases are TGTGCCAGCAGCCTGTGGGGGGTAGATACGCAGTATTTT. As protein: CASSLWGVDTQYF. V usage is TRBV7-8 and J usage is TRBJ2-3; possible D gene TRBD2, 6 bases. The CDR3 has 13 residues. Germline CDR1 reads SGHVS; CDR2 reads FQNEAQ. Trimming left V 5 bases short and J 5 bases short, with 11 bases between.

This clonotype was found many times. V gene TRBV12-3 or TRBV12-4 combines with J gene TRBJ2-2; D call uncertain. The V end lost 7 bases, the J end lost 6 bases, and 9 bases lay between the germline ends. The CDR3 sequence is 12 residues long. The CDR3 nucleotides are TGTGCCAGCACCGTTAGCCCCGGGGAGCTGTTTTTT. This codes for CASTVSPGELFF.

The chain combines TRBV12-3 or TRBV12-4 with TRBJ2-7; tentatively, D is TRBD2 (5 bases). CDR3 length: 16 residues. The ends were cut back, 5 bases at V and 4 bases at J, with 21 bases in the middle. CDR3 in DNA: TGTGCCAGCAGTGAAGGCTCGGTGAGGGTTAATTACGAGCAGTACTTC. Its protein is CASSEGSVRVNYEQYF.

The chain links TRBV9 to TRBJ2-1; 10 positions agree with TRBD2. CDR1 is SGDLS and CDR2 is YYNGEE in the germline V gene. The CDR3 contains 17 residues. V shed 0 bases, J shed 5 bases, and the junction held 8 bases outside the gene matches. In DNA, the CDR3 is TGTGCCAGCAGCGTAGAGGAGGTAGGACTAGCGGACAATGAGCAGTTCTTC. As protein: CASSVEEVGLADNEQFF. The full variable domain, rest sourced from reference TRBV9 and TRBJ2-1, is DSGVTQTPKHLITATGQRVTLRCSPRSGDLSVYWYQQSLDQGLQFLIQYYNGEERAKGNILERFSAQQFPDLHSELNLSSLELGDSALYFCASSVEEVGLADNEQFFGPGTRLTVL.

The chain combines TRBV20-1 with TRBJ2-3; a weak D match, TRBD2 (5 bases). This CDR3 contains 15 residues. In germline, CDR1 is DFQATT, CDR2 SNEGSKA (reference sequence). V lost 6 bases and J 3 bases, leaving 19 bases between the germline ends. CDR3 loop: CSAAPLANVTDTQYF. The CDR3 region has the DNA TGCAGTGCGGCCCCCCTAGCAAACGTAACAGATACGCAGTATTTT.

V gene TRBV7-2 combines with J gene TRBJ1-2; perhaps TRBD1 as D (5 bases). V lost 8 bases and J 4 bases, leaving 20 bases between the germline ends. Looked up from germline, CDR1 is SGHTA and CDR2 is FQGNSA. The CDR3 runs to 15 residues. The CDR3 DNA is TGTGCCAGCCAAAAGGATGTGGGGGTATCCTATGGCTACACCTTC. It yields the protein CASQKDVGVSYGYTF.

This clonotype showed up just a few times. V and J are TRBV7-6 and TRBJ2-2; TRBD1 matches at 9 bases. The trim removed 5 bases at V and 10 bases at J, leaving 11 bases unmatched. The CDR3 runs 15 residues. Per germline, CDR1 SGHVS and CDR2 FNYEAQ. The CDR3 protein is CASSLRQGDGEELFF. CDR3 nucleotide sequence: TGTGCCAGCAGCCTGAGACAGGGGGATGGGGAGGAGCTGTTTTTT.